This record covers a single T cell receptor (beta chain). Only a few counts were recorded for this clone. The antigen this receptor binds is unknown. No qualities accompany the bases; no much larger clone lies one base away. V and J are truncated by 2 bases and 0 bases respectively, leaving an intervening sequence of 14 bases. The CDR3 has 17 amino acids, counting the end cysteine and phenylalanine. This entry keeps only the CDR3 DNA: 51 bases, framed from base 1. Based on the germline V gene, the CDR1 and CDR2 sequences are SGHDT and YYEEEE. The data were obtained in a study of shared clonotypes between healthy human individuals (dated by TCRdb to about 2020). Context from the whole study: The cohort comprised a couple of women and a few men aged 18 to 49 years. Libraries were prepared and TCR repertoires were sequenced by different laboratories using diverse techniques, in order to increase sequencing depth and limit assay-specific biases. Leukapheresis yielded between about 0.94 and 9.5 billion PBMCs per donor. The study deeply sequenced blood TCR repertoires of about 5 healthy adults to estimate repertoire size and the extent of clonotype sharing between individuals.

Using the deep immunoSEQ assay, multiplex PCR amplified TCR CDR3 regions from genomic DNA. For each cell subset, the extracted genomic DNA was distributed evenly across all wells of several immunoSEQ 96-well plates, and each plate served as one replicate. Each replicate PCR for unsorted PBMC received around 330 ng genomic DNA, equal to approximately 30,000 T cell genomes. Ten immunoSEQ deep assay plates were used to sequence the unsorted PBMC genomic DNA. Purified libraries were measured with a Qubit 3.0 fluorometer, size-checked on a Bioanalyzer 2100, and measured again with the KAPA Library Quantification kit. A separate single-read 150-cycle Illumina NextSeq 550 flow cell was used to sequence each immunoSEQ 96-well plate. For the original study's pipeline: Because the immunoSEQ output included only junctional sequences and no quality scores, the filtering could not be the same as the filtering used for full-length reads. Sequences were annotated with PyIR, a Python wrapper for IgBLAST v1.9, and V/J genes and CDR3 were assigned using IMGT germline references. Reads with weak V/J assignments (E-value above 1e-6), missing CDR3, stop codons, out-of-frame junctions, or ambiguous translated residues were removed. V3J clonotypes were defined by identical inferred V gene, J gene, and CDR3 amino acid sequence. The percentage overlap between two repertoires was calculated by dividing the number of shared unique clonotypes by the size of the smaller repertoire. RTK rarefaction, the Chao1 estimator, and Recon v2.1 estimates of unobserved clonotypes were used to assess repertoire richness. TCRdb's version of the immuneACCESS table is confined to in-frame rearrangements and falls short of the full clone set. An unresolved V gene accounts for under half of the shortfall where checked; the remainder is of unknown origin. Clonal size and the V and J genes are those of that table, whereas D and trimming came from the DNA. The sample table holds about half a million clones, of which about 76% were seen once. Jointly, the top ten make up about 13% of the sample.

The investigation overall reported the following: The small number of donors limited the genetic and exposure-history diversity represented. Pairwise subsampling indicated that sequencing depth was expected to affect the degree of clonotype sharing among donors. Sampling was restricted to blood, and TCR repertoires in tissues likely differ from the TCR repertoires found in blood.

The donors were healthy, HIV-negative adults who had no recently reported acute infections or vaccinations. Every donor was a Caucasian adult living in Nashville, Tennessee, USA. For unsorted samples, tens of millions of PBMCs were counted, and genomic DNA was extracted using the QIAamp DNA Blood Mini kit. Blood was collected by leukapheresis, and PBMCs were isolated by Ficoll-Histopaque density gradient centrifugation and then cryopreserved in liquid nitrogen vapor phase. The sequenced sample consisted of PBMCs. The TCR comes from a middle-aged woman in good health. Some clones in this sample may be carry-over from other donors' samples. The rearrangement combines TRBV5-6 with TRBJ2-2; the D assignment is uncertain and may be TRBD1 or TRBD2, with 5 bases supporting each. The DNA sequence follows: TGTGCCAGCAGCTTTTACGGGGACCTAGCGAACACCGGGGAGCTGTTTTTT. Translated, this gives CASSFYGDLANTGELFF.